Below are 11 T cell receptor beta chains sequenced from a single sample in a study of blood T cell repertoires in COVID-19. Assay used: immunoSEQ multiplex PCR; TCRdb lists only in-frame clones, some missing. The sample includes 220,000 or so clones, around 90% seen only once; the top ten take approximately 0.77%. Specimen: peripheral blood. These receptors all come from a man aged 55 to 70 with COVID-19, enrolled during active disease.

The CDR3 is CASSEGGEKLFF. DNA for the CDR3: TGCGCCAGCAGTGAGGGGGGGGAAAAACTGTTTTTT. The chain couples TRBV10-2 to TRBJ1-4, with D maybe TRBD1 (5 bases). Germline V gives CDR1 WSHSY, CDR2 SAAADI. The germline V and J ends were trimmed by 2 bases and 8 bases, with 6 bases remaining between them. This CDR3 is built from 12 residues.

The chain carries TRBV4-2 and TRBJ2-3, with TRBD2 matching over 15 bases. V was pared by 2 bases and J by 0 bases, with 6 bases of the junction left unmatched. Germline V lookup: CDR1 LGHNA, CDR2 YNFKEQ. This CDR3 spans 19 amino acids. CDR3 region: CASSQSPGLAGGSTDTQYF. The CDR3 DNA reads TGTGCCAGCAGCCAATCCCCGGGACTAGCGGGAGGAAGCACAGATACGCAGTATTTT.

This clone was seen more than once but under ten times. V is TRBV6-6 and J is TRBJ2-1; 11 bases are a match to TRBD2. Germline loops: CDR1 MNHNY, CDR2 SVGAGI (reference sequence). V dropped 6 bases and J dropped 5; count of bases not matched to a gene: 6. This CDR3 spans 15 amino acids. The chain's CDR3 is CASRTGTSGNNEQFF. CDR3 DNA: TGTGCCAGCAGAACCGGGACTAGCGGAAACAATGAGCAGTTCTTC.

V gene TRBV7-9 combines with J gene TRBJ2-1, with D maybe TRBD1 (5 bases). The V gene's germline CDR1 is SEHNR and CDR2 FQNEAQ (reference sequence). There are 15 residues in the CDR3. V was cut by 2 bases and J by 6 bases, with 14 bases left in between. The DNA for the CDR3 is TGTGCCAGCAGCTTACAGGGCTATGGCTCCAATGAGCAGTTCTTC. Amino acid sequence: CASSLQGYGSNEQFF.

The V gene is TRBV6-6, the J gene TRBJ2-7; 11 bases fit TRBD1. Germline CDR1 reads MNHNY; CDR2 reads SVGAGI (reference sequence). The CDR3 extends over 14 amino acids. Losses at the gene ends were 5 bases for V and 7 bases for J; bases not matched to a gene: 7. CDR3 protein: CASSAGQGAGEQYF. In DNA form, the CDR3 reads TGTGCCAGCAGTGCAGGACAGGGGGCGGGAGAGCAGTACTTC.

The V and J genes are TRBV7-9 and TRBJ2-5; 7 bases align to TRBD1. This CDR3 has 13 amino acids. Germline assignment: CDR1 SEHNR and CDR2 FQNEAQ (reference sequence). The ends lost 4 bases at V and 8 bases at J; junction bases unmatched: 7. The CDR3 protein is CASSSVGQLTQYF. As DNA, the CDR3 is TGTGCCAGCAGCTCAGTGGGACAGCTAACCCAGTACTTC.

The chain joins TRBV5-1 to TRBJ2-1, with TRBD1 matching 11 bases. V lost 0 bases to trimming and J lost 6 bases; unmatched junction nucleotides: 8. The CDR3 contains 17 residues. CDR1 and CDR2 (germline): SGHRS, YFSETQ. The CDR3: CASSLVGQGAIINEQFF. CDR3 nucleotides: TGCGCCAGCAGCTTGGTAGGACAGGGGGCGATTATCAATGAGCAGTTCTTC.

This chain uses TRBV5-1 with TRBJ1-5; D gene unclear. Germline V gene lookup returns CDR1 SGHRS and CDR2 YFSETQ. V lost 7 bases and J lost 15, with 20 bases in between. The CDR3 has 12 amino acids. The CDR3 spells CASLRGPSYLHF. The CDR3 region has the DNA TGCGCCAGCCTTCGTGGGCCGTCCTATCTGCATTTT.

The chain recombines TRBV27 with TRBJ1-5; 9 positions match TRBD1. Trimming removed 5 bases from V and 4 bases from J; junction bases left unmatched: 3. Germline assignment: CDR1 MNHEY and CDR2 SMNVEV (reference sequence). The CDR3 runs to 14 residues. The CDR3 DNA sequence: TGTGCCAGCAGTCCCGGGACAGGGAATCAGCCCCAGCATTTT. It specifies CASSPGTGNQPQHF.

CDR3 amino acids: CASSPTSGRGTDTQYF. Written as DNA, the CDR3 is TGTGCCAGCTCACCGACTAGCGGGAGAGGCACAGATACGCAGTATTTT. This chain links TRBV18 with TRBJ2-3; TRBD2 aligns across 12 bases. Germline V gene data show CDR1 as KGHSH and CDR2 as LQKENI. This CDR3 has 16 amino acids. Germline trimming cut 3 bases from V and 1 base from J; bases unmatched to any gene: 2.

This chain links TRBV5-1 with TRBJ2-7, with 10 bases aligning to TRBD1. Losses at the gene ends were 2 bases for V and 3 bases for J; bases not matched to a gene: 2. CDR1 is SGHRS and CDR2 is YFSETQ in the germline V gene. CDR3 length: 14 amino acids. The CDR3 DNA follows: TGCGCCAGCAGCTTCGGGACAGGGGACTACGAGCAGTACTTC. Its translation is CASSFGTGDYEQYF. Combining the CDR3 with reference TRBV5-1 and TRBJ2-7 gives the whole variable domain KAGVTQTPRYLIKTRGQQVTLSCSPISGHRSVSWYQQTPGQGLQFLFEYFSETQRNKGNFPGRFSGRQFSNSRSEMNVSTLELGDSALYLCASSFGTGDYEQYFGPGTRLTVT.